This entry lists 30 T cell receptor beta chains sequenced from one sample in a study of graft-versus-host responses after intestinal transplantation. Method: immunoSEQ multiplex PCR; TCRdb's copy keeps in-frame clones and lacks some. The sample has 30,000 or so clones, about 86% seen once. For these TCRs, the target antigens are not known. Sequenced material: unstimulated CD8+ T cells sorted from spleen or lymph node cells, taken before intestinal transplant. These receptors came from a human donor who received an intestinal transplant.

The CDR3 nucleotides are TGCGCCAGCAGCCAGACCGGACAGTCCGACACTGAAGCTTTCTTT. Encoded protein: CASSQTGQSDTEAFF. V usage is TRBV4-1 and J usage is TRBJ1-1, with a weak D call TRBD1 (6 bases). This CDR3 is 15 amino acids long. CDR1 and CDR2 from the germline V gene are MGHRA and YSYEKL. V was cut by 3 bases and J by 3 bases, with 14 bases left in between.

The J gene is TRBJ1-2, the V gene TRBV4-1; D is uncertain. The V gene lost 1 base and the J gene lost 0 bases, with 6 bases spanning the gap. Germline V gives CDR1 MGHRA, CDR2 YSYEKL. There are 14 residues in the CDR3. The CDR3 sequence is CASSQVAANYGYTF. In nucleotides, the CDR3 is TGCGCCAGCAGCCAAGTCGCAGCTAACTATGGCTACACCTTC.

The V call is TRBV7-9, the J call TRBJ2-1; 9 bases are shared with TRBD2. Germline loops: CDR1 SEHNR, CDR2 FQNEAQ (reference sequence). V shed 1 base and J 6 bases; nucleotides not matched to a gene: 4. The CDR3 spans 15 residues. DNA for the CDR3: TGTGCCAGCAGCTTAGGGCTAGCGGGGACCAATGAGCAGTTCTTC. Amino acids: CASSLGLAGTNEQFF.

The sample holds one count of this clone. The CDR3 here is CASSTTLAKNIQYF. The CDR3, as DNA: TGTGCCAGCAGTACCACTCTAGCCAAAAACATTCAGTACTTC. The chain joins TRBV27 to TRBJ2-4; D is unresolved. V gave up 5 bases and J gave up 0 bases, with 8 bases separating them. There are 14 residues in the CDR3. CDR1 and CDR2 from the germline V gene are MNHEY and SMNVEV (reference sequence).

This chain uses TRBV4-2 with TRBJ2-7; D ambiguous. The V end lost 0 bases, the J end lost 0 bases, and 9 bases lay between the germline ends. The CDR3 contains 15 residues. Germline V gene lookup returns CDR1 LGHNA and CDR2 YNFKEQ. CDR3 in DNA: TGTGCCAGCAGCCAAGAGTTTAGTTCCTCCTACGAGCAGTACTTC. Residues: CASSQEFSSSYEQYF.

With respect to this clone: One base separates it from a far larger clone, so it is likely a read error. This CDR3 is also generated by other DNA sequences in the sample. The chain has TRBV5-1 and TRBJ2-1; D call uncertain. V was trimmed by 0 bases and J by 8 bases, leaving 9 bases between them. The CDR3 loop spans 13 amino acids. CDR1 is SGHRS, CDR2 YFSETQ, per germline. The CDR3 here is CASSLEPPYEQFF. CDR3 DNA: TGCGCCAGCAGCTTGGAGCCCCCTTATGAGCAGTTCTTC.

This clone was counted only a few times. The chain combines TRBV30 with TRBJ1-2; TRBD1 matches 8 bases. V was pared by 3 bases and J by 5 bases, with 11 bases of the junction left unmatched. Germline loops: CDR1 GTSNPN, CDR2 SVGIG (reference sequence). The length of the CDR3 is 15 residues. CDR3 protein: CAWRDREGKLYGYTF. CDR3 DNA: TGTGCCTGGAGGGACAGGGAGGGCAAGCTTTATGGCTACACCTTC.

This clone was counted once. This chain uses TRBV27 with TRBJ2-5; D possibly corresponds to TRBD1 (5 bases). The CDR3 consists of 15 residues. Germline CDR1 reads MNHEY; CDR2 reads SMNVEV (reference sequence). V lost 3 bases to trimming and J lost 4 bases, with 15 bases between them. The CDR3 region is CASSFWGARGETQYF. In nucleotides, the CDR3 is TGTGCCAGCAGTTTTTGGGGCGCAAGGGGAGAGACCCAGTACTTC.

The chain links TRBV7-9 to TRBJ1-1, with 8 bases lining up with TRBD1. Germline V lookup: CDR1 SEHNR, CDR2 FQNEAQ (reference sequence). V was clipped by 3 bases and J by 1 base; unmatched bases: 10. The CDR3 is 17 residues long. CDR3 sequence (DNA): TGTGCCAGCAGCTTTTCCCCTTGGGACAGGCAGAACACTGAAGCTTTCTTT. Translation gives CASSFSPWDRQNTEAFF.

This clone was recorded a few times. The chain combines TRBV5-1 with TRBJ1-2; D might be TRBD1 (5 bases). Trimming removed 0 bases at V and 6 bases at J, with 6 bases between. The CDR3 runs to 12 residues. Germline CDR1 and CDR2: SGHRS and YFSETQ. The CDR3 DNA sequence: TGCGCCAGCAGCTTGGCCAGGGATGGCTACACCTTC. This sequence encodes CASSLARDGYTF.

The chain couples TRBV11-2 to TRBJ1-4; 7 bases are a match to TRBD1. Germline loops: CDR1 SGHAT, CDR2 FQNNGV. The CDR3 is 13 amino acids. With 2 bases clipped from V and 10 bases from J, the junction kept 4 bases outside the gene matches. The CDR3 region has the DNA TGTGCCAGCAGCTTAACGCAGGGGGGAAAACTGTTTTTT. It translates to CASSLTQGGKLFF.

The genes are TRBV19 and TRBJ1-1; 9 bases match TRBD1. The trim removed 5 bases at V and 1 base at J, leaving 8 bases unmatched. This CDR3 region has 16 residues. The germline CDR1 and CDR2 sequences are LNHDA and SQIVND (reference sequence). The CDR3, as DNA: TGTGCCAGTAGTCCTCGGGACAGGGAGGGGAACACTGAAGCTTTCTTT. Translating it yields CASSPRDREGNTEAFF.

V gene TRBV11-1 combines with J gene TRBJ2-7, with 11 bases aligning to TRBD2. J gave up 1 base and V 9 bases, and 8 bases lay outside the gene matches. Looked up from germline, CDR1 is SGHAT and CDR2 is FQDESV (reference sequence). This CDR3 contains 15 residues. Here the CDR3 reads CASSPGLAVSYEQYF. DNA for the CDR3: TGTGCCAGTTCTCCGGGACTAGCGGTTTCCTACGAGCAGTACTTC.

This chain links TRBV4-1 with TRBJ2-7; no reliable D call. Germline values: CDR1 MGHRA, CDR2 YSYEKL. The CDR3 length is 13 residues. Between the trimmed V and J ends, which lost 4 bases and 2 bases, there was a span of 9 bases. CDR3 sequence (DNA): TGCGCCAGCAGCCCGACAAATCCCTACGAGCAGTACTTC. It encodes CASSPTNPYEQYF.

The gene calls are TRBV9 and TRBJ2-1; TRBD2 aligns across 7 bases. Germline CDR1 and CDR2: SGDLS and YYNGEE. The CDR3 totals 13 residues. Trimming at V came to 2 bases and at J to 8 bases, leaving 4 bases not matched to a gene. The CDR3 loop reads CASSVRRGDEQFF. The CDR3 region has the DNA TGTGCCAGCAGCGTCCGTCGGGGGGATGAGCAGTTCTTC.

The genes are TRBV28 and TRBJ2-7; possible D gene TRBD1, 6 bases. Germline V lookup: CDR1 MDHEN, CDR2 SYDVKM. V gave up 8 bases and J gave up 3 bases, with 14 bases separating them. The CDR3 runs to 13 residues. CDR3 region: CASHGTLIYEQYF. CDR3 coding DNA: TGTGCCAGCCACGGGACACTTATCTACGAGCAGTACTTC.

This clone was seen a few times. This specimen includes other DNA sequences encoding the same CDR3. This chain uses TRBV5-1 with TRBJ2-5; 8 nucleotides align to TRBD2. V was pared by 0 bases and J by 5 bases, with 6 bases of the junction left unmatched. Looked up from germline, CDR1 is SGHRS and CDR2 is YFSETQ. The length of the CDR3 is 15 residues. CDR3 residues: CASSLGLAGRETQYF. Here the CDR3 DNA reads TGCGCCAGCAGCTTGGGCTTAGCGGGAAGGGAGACCCAGTACTTC.

This chain uses TRBV28 with TRBJ2-5; perhaps TRBD2 as D (6 bases). This CDR3 has 12 residues. V was trimmed by 5 bases and J by 7 bases, leaving 11 bases between them. The germline gives CDR1 MDHEN, CDR2 SYDVKM. The CDR3 region has the DNA TGTGCCAGCAGTCCTCTCGGGAGGACCCAGTACTTC. It encodes CASSPLGRTQYF.

J is TRBJ2-1 and V is TRBV27; TRBD2 agrees at 8 bases. Germline CDR1 is MNHEY and CDR2 is SMNVEV (reference sequence). The length of the CDR3 is 17 residues. Trimming at V came to 2 bases and at J to 3 bases, leaving 9 bases not matched to a gene. The DNA for the CDR3 is TGTGCCAGCAGTTTAGCCTCGGGAGGGACTAGCTACAATGAGCAGTTCTTC. Its translation is CASSLASGGTSYNEQFF.

The rearrangement joins TRBV5-4 to TRBJ1-6, with D unresolved. This CDR3 contains 13 residues. The ends were cut back, 6 bases at V and 6 bases at J, with 10 bases in the middle. The germline V gene has CDR1 SGHNT and CDR2 YYREEE (reference sequence). CDR3 in DNA: TGTGCCAGCAAACGGGGTGGTAATTCACCCCTCCACTTT. This gives the protein CASKRGGNSPLHF.

This sequence joins TRBV5-4 and TRBJ2-5; 8 bases map to TRBD2. There are 15 residues in the CDR3. The J segment lost 5 bases and the V segment lost 0 bases, leaving 6 bases of the junction unmatched. CDR1 and CDR2 from the germline V gene are SGHNT and YYREEE (reference sequence). As DNA, the CDR3 is TGTGCCAGCAGCTTGGCACGGGGGGGCCGGGAGACCCAGTACTTC. It yields the protein CASSLARGGRETQYF.

The chain uses TRBV2 and TRBJ1-4; a possible D gene is TRBD1 (5 bases). This CDR3 has 16 residues. From germline, CDR1 is SNHLY and CDR2 FYNNEI. V was cut by 8 bases and J by 2 bases, with 18 bases left in between. CDR3 sequence (DNA): TGTGCCAGCCGGCGGGGCATCCGCGGGACTAATGAAAAACTGTTTTTT. This sequence encodes CASRRGIRGTNEKLFF.

CDR3 in amino acids: CASSQEDSLQETQYF. The CDR3 DNA sequence: TGTGCCAGCAGCCAAGAGGACAGCCTGCAAGAGACCCAGTACTTC. V gene TRBV14 combines with J gene TRBJ2-5, with D possibly TRBD1 on 6 matching bases. CDR1 is SGHDN, CDR2 FVKESK, per germline. V was shortened by 0 bases and J by 2 bases, with 10 bases between the two germline ends. This CDR3 is built from 15 residues.

The V call is TRBV28, the J call TRBJ2-5, with a possible D match to TRBD2 (5 bases). The J call is doubtful: the DNA matches TRBJ2-7 better. Germline assignment: CDR1 MDHEN and CDR2 SYDVKM. This CDR3 region has 13 residues. The CDR3 reads CASRDSGDYEQYF. CDR3 DNA sequence: TGTGCCAGCAGGGACTCCGGGGACTACGAGCAGTACTTC.

This CDR3 is CASSPGTSGGTGELFF. The CDR3 nucleotides read TGTGCCAGCAGCCCAGGGACTAGCGGGGGGACCGGGGAGCTGTTTTTT. The chain is built from TRBV7-9 and TRBJ2-2; TRBD2 matches at 15 bases. Germline V gene sequence: CDR1 SEHNR, CDR2 FQNEAQ (reference sequence). The V segment lost 5 bases and the J segment 5 bases; nucleotides outside the gene matches: 3. The CDR3 has 16 amino acids.

The V call is TRBV4-2, the J call TRBJ2-7; TRBD2 aligns across 8 bases. The V gene end was trimmed by 1 base and the J gene end by 2 bases; junction bases not matched to a gene: 4. There are 15 residues in the CDR3. Germline assignment: CDR1 LGHNA and CDR2 YNFKEQ. The CDR3 loop is CASSQGSGGTYEQYF. In DNA form, the CDR3 reads TGTGCCAGCAGCCAAGGAAGCGGGGGAACCTACGAGCAGTACTTC.

The chain combines TRBV7-2 with TRBJ2-7, with D possibly matching TRBD2 (5 bases). Between the trimmed V and J ends, which lost 1 base and 3 bases, there was a span of 10 bases. This CDR3 contains 14 residues. Germline V gene lookup returns CDR1 SGHTA and CDR2 FQGNSA. CDR3 protein: CASSLGAGNYEQYF. The CDR3 DNA sequence: TGTGCCAGCAGCTTAGGGGCCGGGAACTACGAGCAGTACTTC.

V and J are TRBV28 and TRBJ2-7, with D possibly being TRBD1 (6 bases). This CDR3 has 13 residues. Trimming took off 3 bases at V and 2 bases at J, with 8 bases between the two ends. Germline CDR1 MDHEN, CDR2 SYDVKM. CDR3 protein: CASSFDRTYEQYF. In DNA form, the CDR3 reads TGTGCCAGCAGTTTCGACAGGACCTACGAGCAGTACTTC.

The chain joins TRBV7-8 to TRBJ2-2; D not certain. The V gene's germline CDR1 is SGHVS and CDR2 FQNEAQ. The CDR3 contains 13 residues. V shed 5 bases and J shed 3 bases, with 7 bases lying between them. CDR3 nucleotide sequence: TGTGCCAGCAGCCCCCGCGACACCGGGGAGCTGTTTTTT. Translated: CASSPRDTGELFF.

The chain uses TRBV5-5 and TRBJ2-3, with D maybe TRBD2 (5 bases). The CDR3 consists of 16 residues. Trimming stripped 7 bases from V and 0 bases from J, with 18 bases between. Germline CDR1 SGHKS, CDR2 YYEKEE (reference sequence). Written as DNA, the CDR3 is TGTGCCAGCGGCATTACAAGGGAGTCCAGCACAGATACGCAGTATTTT. This encodes CASGITRESSTDTQYF.